This T cell receptor beta chain stems from a study of PD-L1 blockade in urothelial cancer. Study as a whole: Patients' prior chemotherapy regimens numbered 0 to 3.

Clones were sequenced by immunoSEQ multiplex PCR, and TCRdb holds only the in-frame ones, with some missing. The table includes some 71,000 clones, 85% to 90% detected once. Pretreatment and on-treatment blood mononuclear cell samples were taken, totaling between 1 and 8 time points per patient. The clonotype originates from a man between 60 and 75 years old with urothelial cancer. The sample in question was PBMCs, obtained around atezolizumab (anti-PD-L1) treatment.

The CDR3 coding sequence is TGCGCCAGCAGCCGATATTCAGCGGATTTGGGCGAGCAGTTCTTC. It specifies CASSRYSADLGEQFF. The V gene is TRBV4-1, the J gene TRBJ2-1; tentatively, D is TRBD2 (5 bases). V lost 4 bases and J lost 10, with 20 bases in between. Germline CDR1 MGHRA, CDR2 YSYEKL. CDR3 length equals 15 residues.